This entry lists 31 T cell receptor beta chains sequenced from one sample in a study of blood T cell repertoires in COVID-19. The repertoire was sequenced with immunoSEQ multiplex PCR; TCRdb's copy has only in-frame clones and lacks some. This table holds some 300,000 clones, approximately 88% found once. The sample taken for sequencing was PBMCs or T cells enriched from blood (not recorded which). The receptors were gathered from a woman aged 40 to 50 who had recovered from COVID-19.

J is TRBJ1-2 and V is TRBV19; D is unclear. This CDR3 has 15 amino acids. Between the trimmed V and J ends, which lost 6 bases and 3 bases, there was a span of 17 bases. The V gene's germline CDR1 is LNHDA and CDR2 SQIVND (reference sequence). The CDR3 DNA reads TGTGCCAGTAGCCCCGCAGTGGGAGGACACTATGGCTACACCTTC. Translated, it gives CASSPAVGGHYGYTF.

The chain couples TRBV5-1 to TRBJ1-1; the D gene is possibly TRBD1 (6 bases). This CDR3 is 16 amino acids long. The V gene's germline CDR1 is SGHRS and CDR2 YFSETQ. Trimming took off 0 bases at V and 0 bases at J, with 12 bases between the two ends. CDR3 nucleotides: TGCGCCAGCAGCTTGGTTTCCAGGGGTGTGAACACTGAAGCTTTCTTT. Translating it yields CASSLVSRGVNTEAFF.

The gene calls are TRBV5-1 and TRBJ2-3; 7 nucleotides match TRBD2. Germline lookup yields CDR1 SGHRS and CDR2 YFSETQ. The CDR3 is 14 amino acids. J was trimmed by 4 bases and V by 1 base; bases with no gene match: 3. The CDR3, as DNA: TGCGCCAGCAGCTTGCGGGGAGGGGCAGATACGCAGTATTTT. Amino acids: CASSLRGGADTQYF.

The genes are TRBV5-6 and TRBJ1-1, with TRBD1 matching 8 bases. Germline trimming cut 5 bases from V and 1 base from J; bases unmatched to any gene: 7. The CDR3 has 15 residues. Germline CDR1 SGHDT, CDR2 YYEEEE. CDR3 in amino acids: CASRVRGPGNTEAFF. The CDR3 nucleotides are TGTGCCAGCAGGGTCAGGGGGCCAGGGAACACTGAAGCTTTCTTT.

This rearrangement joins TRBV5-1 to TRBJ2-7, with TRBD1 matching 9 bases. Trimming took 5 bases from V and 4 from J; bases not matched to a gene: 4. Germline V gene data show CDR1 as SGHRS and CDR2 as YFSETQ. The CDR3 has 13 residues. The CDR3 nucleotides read TGCGCCAGCAGTAGGGACAGGGAGTACGAGCAGTACTTC. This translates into CASSRDREYEQYF.

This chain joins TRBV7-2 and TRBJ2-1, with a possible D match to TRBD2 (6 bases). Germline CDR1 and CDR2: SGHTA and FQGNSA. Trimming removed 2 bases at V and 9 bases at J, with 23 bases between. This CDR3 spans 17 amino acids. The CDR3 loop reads CASSLNRFGGILSEQFF. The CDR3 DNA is TGTGCCAGCAGCTTAAATCGATTTGGCGGGATTCTATCTGAGCAGTTCTTC.

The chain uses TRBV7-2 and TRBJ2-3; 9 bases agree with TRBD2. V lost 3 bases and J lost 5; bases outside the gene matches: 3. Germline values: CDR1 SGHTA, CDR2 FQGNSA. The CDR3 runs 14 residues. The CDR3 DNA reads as TGTGCCAGCAGCTTTTTAGCGGGAGTAGATACGCAGTATTTT. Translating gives CASSFLAGVDTQYF.

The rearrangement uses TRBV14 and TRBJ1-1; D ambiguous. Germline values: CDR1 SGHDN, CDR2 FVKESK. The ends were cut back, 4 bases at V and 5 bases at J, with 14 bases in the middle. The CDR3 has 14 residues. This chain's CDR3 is CASSPQYGGTEAFF. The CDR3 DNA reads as TGTGCCAGCAGCCCTCAATATGGAGGTACTGAAGCTTTCTTT.

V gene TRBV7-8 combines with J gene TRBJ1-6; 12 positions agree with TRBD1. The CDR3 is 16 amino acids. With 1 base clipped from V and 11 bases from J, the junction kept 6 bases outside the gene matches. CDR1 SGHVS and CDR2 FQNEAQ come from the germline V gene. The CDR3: CASSLGGQGAMAPLHF. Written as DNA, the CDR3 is TGTGCCAGCAGCTTAGGGGGACAGGGGGCGATGGCACCCCTCCACTTT.

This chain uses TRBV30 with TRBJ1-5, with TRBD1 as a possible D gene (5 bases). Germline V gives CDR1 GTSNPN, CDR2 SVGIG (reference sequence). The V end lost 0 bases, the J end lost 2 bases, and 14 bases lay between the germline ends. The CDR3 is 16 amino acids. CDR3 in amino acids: CAWSVPARARNQPQHF. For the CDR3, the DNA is TGTGCCTGGAGTGTACCGGCCAGGGCTCGCAATCAGCCCCAGCATTTT.

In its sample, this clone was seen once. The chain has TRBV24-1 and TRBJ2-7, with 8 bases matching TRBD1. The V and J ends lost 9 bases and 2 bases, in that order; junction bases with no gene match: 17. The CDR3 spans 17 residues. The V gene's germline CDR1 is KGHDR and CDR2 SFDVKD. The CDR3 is CATLNSYRTGQAYEQYF. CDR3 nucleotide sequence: TGTGCCACCTTAAACTCTTACAGGACAGGGCAAGCCTACGAGCAGTACTTC.

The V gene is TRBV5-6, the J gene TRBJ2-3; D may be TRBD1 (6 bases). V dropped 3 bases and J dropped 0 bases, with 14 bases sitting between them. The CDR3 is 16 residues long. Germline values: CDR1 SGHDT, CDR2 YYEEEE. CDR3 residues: CASSYGQPLSTDTQYF. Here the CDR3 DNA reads TGTGCCAGCAGCTACGGACAGCCCCTGAGCACAGATACGCAGTATTTT.

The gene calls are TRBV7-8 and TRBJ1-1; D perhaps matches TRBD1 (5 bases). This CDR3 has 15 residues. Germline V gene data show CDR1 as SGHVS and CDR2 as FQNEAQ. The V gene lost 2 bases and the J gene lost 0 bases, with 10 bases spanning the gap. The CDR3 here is CASSLIGAMNTEAFF. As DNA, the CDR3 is TGTGCCAGCAGCTTAATTGGGGCCATGAACACTGAAGCTTTCTTT.

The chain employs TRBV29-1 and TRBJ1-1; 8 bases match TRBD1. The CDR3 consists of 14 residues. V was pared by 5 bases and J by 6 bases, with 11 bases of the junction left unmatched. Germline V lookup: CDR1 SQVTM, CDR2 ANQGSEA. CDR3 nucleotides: TGCAGCGTTAGAAGTTTGCAGGGGGCTGCTGAAGCTTTCTTT. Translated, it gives CSVRSLQGAAEAFF.

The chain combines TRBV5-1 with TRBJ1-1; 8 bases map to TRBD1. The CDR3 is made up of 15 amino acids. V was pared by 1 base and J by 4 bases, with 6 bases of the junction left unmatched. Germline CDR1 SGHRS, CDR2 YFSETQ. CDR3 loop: CASSLIGQGGTEAFF. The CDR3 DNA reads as TGCGCCAGCAGCTTGATCGGACAGGGAGGCACTGAAGCTTTCTTT.

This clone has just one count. The CDR3 DNA reads as TGTGCCAGCAGTTTAGTTTCGGGTAGCACTGAAGCTTTCTTT. This translates into CASSLVSGSTEAFF. The gene calls are TRBV28 and TRBJ1-1; no clear D gene. Germline values: CDR1 MDHEN, CDR2 SYDVKM. This CDR3 is 14 amino acids long. V was shortened by 2 bases and J by 4 bases, with 11 bases between the two germline ends.

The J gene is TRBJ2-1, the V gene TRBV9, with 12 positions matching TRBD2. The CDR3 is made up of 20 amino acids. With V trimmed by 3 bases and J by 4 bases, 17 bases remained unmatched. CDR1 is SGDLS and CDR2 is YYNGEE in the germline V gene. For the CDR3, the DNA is TGTGCCAGCAGCGCCCGACCGCTACAACTAGCGGGAGGAATTTACAATGAGCAGTTCTTC. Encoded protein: CASSARPLQLAGGIYNEQFF.

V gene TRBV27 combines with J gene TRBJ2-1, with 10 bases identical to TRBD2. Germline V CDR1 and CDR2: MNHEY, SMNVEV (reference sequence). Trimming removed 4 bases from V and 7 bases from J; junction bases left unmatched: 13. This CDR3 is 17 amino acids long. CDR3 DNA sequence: TGTGCCAGCAGTTATTCAGGGACCTTTAGCGGGAGGAATGAGCAGTTCTTC. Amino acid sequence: CASSYSGTFSGRNEQFF.

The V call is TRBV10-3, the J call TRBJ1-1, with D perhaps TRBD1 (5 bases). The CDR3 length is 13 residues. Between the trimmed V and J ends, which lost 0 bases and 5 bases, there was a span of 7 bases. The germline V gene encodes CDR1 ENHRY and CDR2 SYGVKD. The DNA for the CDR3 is TGTGCCATCAGTGAGTCCGGGGGAACTGAAGCTTTCTTT. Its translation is CAISESGGTEAFF.

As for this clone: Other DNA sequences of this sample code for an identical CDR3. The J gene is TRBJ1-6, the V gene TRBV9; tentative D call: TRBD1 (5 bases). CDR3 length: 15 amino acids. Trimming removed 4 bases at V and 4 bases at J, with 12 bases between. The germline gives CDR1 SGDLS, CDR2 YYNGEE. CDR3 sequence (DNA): TGTGCCAGCAGCTCGGGGGACGGGTATAATTCACCCCTCCACTTT. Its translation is CASSSGDGYNSPLHF.

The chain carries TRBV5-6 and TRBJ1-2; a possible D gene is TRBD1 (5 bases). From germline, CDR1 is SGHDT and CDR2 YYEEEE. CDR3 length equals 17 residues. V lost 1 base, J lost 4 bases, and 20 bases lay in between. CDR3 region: CASSLMWEGRAGYGYTF. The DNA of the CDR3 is TGTGCCAGCAGCTTGATGTGGGAGGGGCGAGCGGGCTATGGCTACACCTTC.

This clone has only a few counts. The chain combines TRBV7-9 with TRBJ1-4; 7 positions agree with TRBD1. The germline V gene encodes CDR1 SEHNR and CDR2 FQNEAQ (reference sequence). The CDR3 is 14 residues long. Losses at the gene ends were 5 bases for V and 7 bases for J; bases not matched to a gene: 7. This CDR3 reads CASSIRQGGEKLFF. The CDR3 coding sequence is TGTGCCAGCAGCATTCGACAGGGTGGTGAAAAACTGTTTTTT.

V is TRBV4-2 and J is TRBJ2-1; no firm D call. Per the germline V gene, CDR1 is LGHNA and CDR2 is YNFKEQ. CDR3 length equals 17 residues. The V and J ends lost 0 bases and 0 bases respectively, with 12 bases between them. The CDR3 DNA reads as TGTGCCAGCAGCCAAGATTTCCCGGTGAGCTCCTACAATGAGCAGTTCTTC. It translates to CASSQDFPVSSYNEQFF.

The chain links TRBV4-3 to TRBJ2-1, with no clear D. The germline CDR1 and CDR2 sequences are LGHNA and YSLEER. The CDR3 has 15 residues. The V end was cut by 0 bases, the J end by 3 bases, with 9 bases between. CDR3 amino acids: CASSQDRGSYNEQFF. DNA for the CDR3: TGCGCCAGCAGCCAAGACCGAGGCAGCTACAATGAGCAGTTCTTC.

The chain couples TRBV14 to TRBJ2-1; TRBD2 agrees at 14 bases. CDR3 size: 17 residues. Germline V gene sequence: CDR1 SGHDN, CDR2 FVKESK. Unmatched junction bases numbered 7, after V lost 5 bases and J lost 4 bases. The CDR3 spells CASSDGTSGSLYNEQFF. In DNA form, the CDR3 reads TGTGCCAGCAGCGACGGGACTAGCGGGAGCCTTTACAATGAGCAGTTCTTC.

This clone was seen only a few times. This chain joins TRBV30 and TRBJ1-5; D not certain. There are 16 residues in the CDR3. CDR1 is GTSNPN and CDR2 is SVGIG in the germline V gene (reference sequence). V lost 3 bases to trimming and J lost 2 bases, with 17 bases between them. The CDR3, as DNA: TGTGCCTGGAGCCCGGAGGGTGTGTTTGGCAATCAGCCCCAGCATTTT. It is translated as CAWSPEGVFGNQPQHF.

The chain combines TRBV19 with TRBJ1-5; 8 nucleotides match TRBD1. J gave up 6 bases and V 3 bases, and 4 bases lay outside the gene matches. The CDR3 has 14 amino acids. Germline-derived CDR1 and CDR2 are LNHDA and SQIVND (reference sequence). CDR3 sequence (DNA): TGTGCCAGTAGTATTTCAGGGGGCGGTCAGCCCCAGCATTTT. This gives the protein CASSISGGGQPQHF.

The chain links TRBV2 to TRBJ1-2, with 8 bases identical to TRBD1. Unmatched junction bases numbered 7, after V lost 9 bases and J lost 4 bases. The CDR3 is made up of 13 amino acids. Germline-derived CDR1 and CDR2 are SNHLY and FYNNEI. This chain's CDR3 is CARWTGLTYGYTF. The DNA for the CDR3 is TGTGCCAGATGGACAGGGTTAACCTATGGCTACACCTTC.

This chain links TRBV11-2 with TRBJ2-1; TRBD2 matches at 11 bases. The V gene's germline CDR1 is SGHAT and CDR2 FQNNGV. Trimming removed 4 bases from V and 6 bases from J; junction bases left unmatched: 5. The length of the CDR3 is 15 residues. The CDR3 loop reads CASSSTSGGPNEQFF. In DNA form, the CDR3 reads TGTGCCAGCAGCTCCACTAGCGGGGGTCCCAATGAGCAGTTCTTC.

CDR3 nucleotides: TGTGCCAGCAGTGAACTGGCGACGGGTTCACCCCTCCACTTT. The encoded protein is CASSELATGSPLHF. The chain carries TRBV6-1 and TRBJ1-6; D unresolved. CDR3 length equals 14 residues. V lost 2 bases and J 9 bases, leaving 11 bases between the germline ends. Germline CDR1 is MNHNS and CDR2 is SASEGT.

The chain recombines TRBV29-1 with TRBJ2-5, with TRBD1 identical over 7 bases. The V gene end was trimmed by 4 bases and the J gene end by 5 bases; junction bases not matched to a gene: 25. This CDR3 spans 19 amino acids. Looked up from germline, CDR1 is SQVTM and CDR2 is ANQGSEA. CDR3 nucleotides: TGCAGCGTTGTGAAAGGGGTAAGCGTGGGGACAGACGACCGGGAGACCCAGTACTTC. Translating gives CSVVKGVSVGTDDRETQYF.